This T cell receptor (beta chain) was captured in a study of T cells in Graves' hyperthyroidism and ophthalmopathy. General study results and limits: Most expanded thyroid clonotypes above 0.001 recurred in blood.

Regions amplified from RNA transcripts were the TCR beta CDR3 regions. The TCR CDR3 first-round RT-PCR relied on the HTBI primer set. MiXCR, applied by TCRdb to the multiplex PCR reads, yields one record per CDR3 protein. In the table there are about 690,000 distinct CDR3 sequences, roughly 17% of which are singletons. V shed 1 base and J shed 4 bases, with 14 bases lying between them. The CDR3 consists of 15 residues. From germline, CDR1 is GTSNPN and CDR2 SVGIG (reference sequence). Hyperthyroidism of Graves' type that showed no ophthalmopathy progression within 18 months was stable. Patients between 18 and 65 years old had hyperthyroidism, newly diagnosed and lasting under 2 months. As regards this clonotype: Its antigen is currently unknown.

The specimen sequenced was blood. The clonotype comes from a man in his fifties or sixties with Graves' hyperthyroidism. The rearrangement joins TRBV30 to TRBJ1-3; weak D call: TRBD1 (6 bases). CDR3 amino acids: CAWSEGGNLGNTIYF. CDR3 sequence (DNA): TGTGCCTGGAGTGAAGGGGGAAATCTCGGAAACACCATATATTTT.